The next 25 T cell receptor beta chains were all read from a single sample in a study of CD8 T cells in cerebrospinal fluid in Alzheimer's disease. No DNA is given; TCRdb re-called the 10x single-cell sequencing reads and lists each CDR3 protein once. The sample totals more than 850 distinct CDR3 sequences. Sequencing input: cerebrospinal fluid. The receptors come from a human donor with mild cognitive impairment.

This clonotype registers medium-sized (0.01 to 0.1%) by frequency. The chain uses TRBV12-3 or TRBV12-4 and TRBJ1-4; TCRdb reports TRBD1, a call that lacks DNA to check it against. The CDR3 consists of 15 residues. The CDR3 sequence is CASKTGGRANEKLFF.

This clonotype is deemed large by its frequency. CDR3: CASSLGLAGSIDTQYF. The rearrangement joins TRBV7-8 to TRBJ2-3; the D call of TRBD2 rests on TCRdb alone, since no DNA is present to check it. Germline V gives CDR1 SGHVS, CDR2 FQNEAQ. The CDR3 loop spans 16 amino acids.

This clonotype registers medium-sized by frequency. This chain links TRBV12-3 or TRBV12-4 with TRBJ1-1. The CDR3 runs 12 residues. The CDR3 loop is CASSFQNTEAFF.

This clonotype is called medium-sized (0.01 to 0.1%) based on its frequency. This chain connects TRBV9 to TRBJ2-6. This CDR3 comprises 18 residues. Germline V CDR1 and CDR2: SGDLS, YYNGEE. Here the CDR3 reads CASTKFVDGVSGANVLTF.

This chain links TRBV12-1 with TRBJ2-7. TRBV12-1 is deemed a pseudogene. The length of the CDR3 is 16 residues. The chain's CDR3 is CASGVARTFLPYEQYF.

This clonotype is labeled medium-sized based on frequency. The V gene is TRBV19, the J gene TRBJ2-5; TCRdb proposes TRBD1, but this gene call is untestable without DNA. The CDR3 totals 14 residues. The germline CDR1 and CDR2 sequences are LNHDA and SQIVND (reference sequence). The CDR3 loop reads CASMELGRQETQYF.

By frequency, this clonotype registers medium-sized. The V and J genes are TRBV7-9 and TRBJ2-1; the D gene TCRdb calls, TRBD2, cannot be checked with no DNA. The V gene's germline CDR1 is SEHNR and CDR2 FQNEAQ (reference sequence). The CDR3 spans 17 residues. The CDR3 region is CASSSHKLAGGDNEQFF.

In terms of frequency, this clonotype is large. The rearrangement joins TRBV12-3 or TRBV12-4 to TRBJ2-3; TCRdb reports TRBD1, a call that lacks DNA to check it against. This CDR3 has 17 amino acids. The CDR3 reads CASSLWTGQGVPDTQYF.

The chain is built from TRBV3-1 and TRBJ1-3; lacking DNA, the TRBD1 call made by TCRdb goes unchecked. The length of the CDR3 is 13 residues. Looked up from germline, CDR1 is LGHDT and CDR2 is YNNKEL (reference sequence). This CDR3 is CASSHYRGNTIYF.

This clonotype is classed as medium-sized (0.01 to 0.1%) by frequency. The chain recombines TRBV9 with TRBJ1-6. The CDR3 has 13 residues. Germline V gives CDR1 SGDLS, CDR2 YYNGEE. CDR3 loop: CASSVVSNSPLHF.

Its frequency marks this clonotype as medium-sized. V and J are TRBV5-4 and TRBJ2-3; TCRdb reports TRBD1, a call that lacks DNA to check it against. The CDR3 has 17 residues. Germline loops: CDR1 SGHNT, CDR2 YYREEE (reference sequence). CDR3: CASSTQGARPSTDTQYF.

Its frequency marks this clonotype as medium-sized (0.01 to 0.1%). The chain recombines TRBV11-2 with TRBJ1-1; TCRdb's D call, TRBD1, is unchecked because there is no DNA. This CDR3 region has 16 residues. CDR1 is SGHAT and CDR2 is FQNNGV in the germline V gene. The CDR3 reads CASSLNQGAGNTEAFF.

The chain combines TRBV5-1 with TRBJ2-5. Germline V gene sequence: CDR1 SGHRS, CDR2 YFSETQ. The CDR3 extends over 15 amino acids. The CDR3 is CASSLGDPSTETQYF.

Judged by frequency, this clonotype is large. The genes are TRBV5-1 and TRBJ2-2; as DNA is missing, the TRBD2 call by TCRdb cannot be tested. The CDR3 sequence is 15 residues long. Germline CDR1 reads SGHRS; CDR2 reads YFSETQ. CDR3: CASSSGGANTGELFF.

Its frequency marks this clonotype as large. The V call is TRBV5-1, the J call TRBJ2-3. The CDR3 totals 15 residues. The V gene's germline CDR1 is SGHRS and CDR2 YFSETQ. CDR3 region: CASSLGDPSTDTQYF.

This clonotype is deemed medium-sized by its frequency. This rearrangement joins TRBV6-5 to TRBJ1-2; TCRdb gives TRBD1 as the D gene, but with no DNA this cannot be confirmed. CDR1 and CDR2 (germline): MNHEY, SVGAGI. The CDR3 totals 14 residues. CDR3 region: CASSSAGGPYGYTF.

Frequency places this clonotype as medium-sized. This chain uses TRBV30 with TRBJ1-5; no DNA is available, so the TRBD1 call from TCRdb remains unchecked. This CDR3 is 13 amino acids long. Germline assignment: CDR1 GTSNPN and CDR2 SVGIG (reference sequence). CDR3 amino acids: CAWSTGTGQPQHF.

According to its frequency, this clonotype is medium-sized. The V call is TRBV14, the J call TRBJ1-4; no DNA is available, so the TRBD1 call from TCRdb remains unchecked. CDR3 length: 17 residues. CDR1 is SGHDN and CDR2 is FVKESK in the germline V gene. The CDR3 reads CASSHMGQRTTNEKLFF.

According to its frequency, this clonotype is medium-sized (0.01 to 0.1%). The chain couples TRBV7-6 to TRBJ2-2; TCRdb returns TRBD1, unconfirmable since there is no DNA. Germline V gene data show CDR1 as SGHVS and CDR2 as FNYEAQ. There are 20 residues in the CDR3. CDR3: CASSLFETVDADANTGELFF.

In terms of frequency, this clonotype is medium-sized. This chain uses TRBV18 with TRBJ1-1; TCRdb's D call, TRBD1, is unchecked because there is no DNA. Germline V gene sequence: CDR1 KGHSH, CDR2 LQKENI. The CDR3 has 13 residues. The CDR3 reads CASSPQGATEAFF.

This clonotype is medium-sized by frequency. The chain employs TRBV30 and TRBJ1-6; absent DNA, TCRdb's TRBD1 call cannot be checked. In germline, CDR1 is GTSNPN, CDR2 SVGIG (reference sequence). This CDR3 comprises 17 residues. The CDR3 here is CAWSRIRRGNRNSPLHF.

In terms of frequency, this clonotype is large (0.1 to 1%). The CDR3 is CASSVDGSGRGETQYF. V is TRBV9 and J is TRBJ2-5; absent DNA, TCRdb's TRBD1 call cannot be checked. CDR3 size: 16 residues. CDR1 is SGDLS, CDR2 YYNGEE, per germline.

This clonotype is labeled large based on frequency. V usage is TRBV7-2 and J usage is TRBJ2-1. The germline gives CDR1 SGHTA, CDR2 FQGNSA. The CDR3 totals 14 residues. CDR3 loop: CASSQAVHYNEQFF.

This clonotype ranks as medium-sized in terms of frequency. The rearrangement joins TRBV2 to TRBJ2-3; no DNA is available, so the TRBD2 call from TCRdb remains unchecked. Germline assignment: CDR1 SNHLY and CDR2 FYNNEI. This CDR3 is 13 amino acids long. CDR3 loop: CAGGRLAYYTQYF.

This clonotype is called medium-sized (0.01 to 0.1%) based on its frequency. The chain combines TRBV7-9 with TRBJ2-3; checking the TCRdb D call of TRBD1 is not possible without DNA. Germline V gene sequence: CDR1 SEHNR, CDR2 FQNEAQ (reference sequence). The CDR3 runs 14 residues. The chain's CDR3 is CASSSSTGTDTQYF.